This TCR beta chain emerged from a study of cytomegalovirus exposure and HLA in healthy donors. Study details: Sequencing of roughly 180 million T cells in an earlier analysis found 90 million to 120 million unique TCR beta sequences.

V shed 3 bases and J shed 2 bases, with 14 bases lying between them. This CDR3 comprises 15 residues. Germline loops: CDR1 SGHNT, CDR2 YYREEE (reference sequence). The PCR had 60 Vbeta and 13 Jbeta primers. Clones were read by immunoSEQ multiplex PCR, and TCRdb kept only the in-frame ones, dropping some. The table has 180,000 or so clones, more than 65% seen once. This clone was picked up a small number of times. The chain links TRBV5-4 to TRBJ1-2; a possible D gene is TRBD1 (5 bases). The receptor comes from a female donor in good health and CMV-seronegative. The specimen sequenced was PBMCs. CDR3 nucleotide sequence: TGTGCCAGCAGCTCGCCGGGACTGATGAACTATGGCTACACCTTC. This encodes CASSSPGLMNYGYTF.